The source of this T cell receptor beta chain is a study of tumor-infiltrating lymphocytes in primary liver carcinoma. Study-wide results and limits: Whereas tumor region pairs overlapped more, tumor-adjacent and tumor-blood pairs overlapped less.

About this clonotype itself: The target antigen is unknown. A junction boundary mismatches the germline segment, possibly from a read error.

Researchers generated TCR beta cDNA from 500 ng of total RNA, relying on a constant-region primer. Amplification in three nested multiplex PCR rounds with slightly modified ARM-PCR gave rise to TCR beta libraries. From the multiplex PCR reads, TCRdb called clonotypes with MiXCR, one entry per CDR3 protein. The sample includes 150,000 to 200,000 distinct CDR3 sequences, around four fifths of them seen just once. Investigators took RNA and DNA out together from 20-30 mg of unsorted bulk tissue. The sample was tumor tissue from primary liver carcinoma. The TCR was taken from a man aged 40-50 years with primary liver carcinoma and hepatitis B virus infection.

This CDR3 is CIVIRHGNSYEQYF. The DNA of the CDR3 is TGCATCGTTATAAGACATGGCAATTCCTACGAGCAATACTTC. The chain uses TRBV29-1 and TRBJ2-7; the D is unclear. This CDR3 contains 14 residues. CDR1 is SQVTM and CDR2 is ANQGSEA in the germline V gene.